Listed below are T cell receptor beta chains from one sample, sequenced in a study of cytomegalovirus exposure and HLA in healthy donors. The method was immunoSEQ multiplex PCR; TCRdb's version includes in-frame clones alone and lacks a portion of them. The sample holds about 98,000 clones, roughly 77% seen once. Material: PBMCs. These receptors all come from a man aged 35-49 years in good health and CMV-seronegative. CDR3s include the opening cysteine and the closing phenylalanine or tryptophan. A D gene is named only where the DNA matches it firmly. Clone size is given for some rows only: seen once, a few or many times, or a class if the clone is expanded.

NA,TRBJ1-2,TRBV18,NA,TGTGCCAGCTCACCTACCGACCCGAGCGGGGGGTATGGCTACACCTTC,CASSPTDPSGGYGYTF
TRBD1,TRBJ1-3,TRBV2,NA,TGTGCCAGCAGTGAAAATATTGCAGGGGGGAGAAACACCATATATTTT,CASSENIAGGRNTIYF
NA,TRBJ1-1,TRBV11-2,NA,TGTGCCAGCAGCTTAGGATTTCAGGGCGCTGAAGCTTTCTTT,CASSLGFQGAEAFF
TRBD2,TRBJ2-1,TRBV5-1,NA,TGCGCCAGCAGCCCGGGACTAGCGGGGGGCAATGAGCAGTTCTTC,CASSPGLAGGNEQFF
NA,TRBJ2-1,TRBV11-3,NA,TGTGCCAGCAGCTTAAGAGACAATGAGCAGTTCTTC,CASSLRDNEQFF
NA,TRBJ2-1,TRBV18,once,TGTGCCAGCTCCCCCAAGCCCGGGGAGGCCTACAATGAGCAGTTCTTC,CASSPKPGEAYNEQFF
NA,TRBJ1-3,TRBV30,NA,TGTGCCGAGAGGGTTATACGGGCAGGAGCATCTGGAAACACCATATATTTT,CAERVIRAGASGNTIYF
NA,TRBJ2-1,TRBV7-9,NA,TGTGCCAGCAGCTTAGCCCACAGTGAGCAGTTCTTC,CASSLAHSEQFF
TRBD2,TRBJ2-2,TRBV5-1,NA,TGCGCCAGCAGCCGCCGGGGGGAGAACACCGGGGAGCTGTTTTTT,CASSRRGENTGELFF
NA,TRBJ2-5,TRBV7-3,NA,TGTGCCAGCAGCTTCGATGATCGGGAGACCCAGTACTTC,CASSFDDRETQYF
NA,TRBJ2-5,TRBV20-1,NA,TGCAGGTCGACTTTTCATGAGACCCAGTACTTC,CRSTFHETQYF
NA,TRBJ1-4,TRBV7-9,once,TGTTCCAGCAGCTCCAGTATTCCTAATGAAAAACTGTTTTTT,CSSSSSIPNEKLFF
NA,TRBJ2-7,TRBV7-6,NA,TGTGCCAGCAGTTCCCCGGGTTACGAGCAGTACTTC,CASSSPGYEQYF
NA,TRBJ2-5,TRBV19,NA,TGTGCCAGTGGAGCCGCTGGTGGGGGGAAGGAGACCCAGTACTTC,CASGAAGGGKETQYF
TRBD1,TRBJ2-2,TRBV5-1,NA,TGCGCCAGCAGCTTGGGGGACAGGGGGCCCGGGGAGCTGTTTTTT,CASSLGDRGPGELFF
TRBD1,TRBJ1-4,TRBV5-1,NA,TGCGCCAGCAGCTTGGGACAGGGGACGCGTAATGAAAAACTGTTTTTT,CASSLGQGTRNEKLFF
NA,TRBJ2-7,TRBV7-2,NA,TGTGCCAGCAGCATCCGGACAGAAGGTTACGAGCAGTACTTC,CASSIRTEGYEQYF
NA,TRBJ1-4,TRBV5-4,NA,TGTGCCAGCAGCTACGCGGGGTCCCCCCGTGAAAAACTGTTTTTT,CASSYAGSPREKLFF
TRBD1,TRBJ2-7,TRBV5-4,NA,TGTGCCAGCAGCTGGGGACAGGGTGGCGAGCAGTACTTC,CASSWGQGGEQYF
TRBD2,TRBJ2-7,TRBV4-2,NA,TGTGCCAGCAGCCAACGGACTAGCGGGGAATTCGAGCAGTACTTC,CASSQRTSGEFEQYF
NA,TRBJ1-2,TRBV10-3,NA,TGTGCCACCTCGAAAGACCCTGACAGCTATGGCTACACCTTC,CATSKDPDSYGYTF
TRBD2,TRBJ2-5,TRBV5-8,NA,TGTGCCAGCAGTTCTGGACTAGCGGGGGCACACCAAGAGACCCAGTACTTC,CASSSGLAGAHQETQYF
NA,TRBJ2-5,TRBV5-4,NA,TGTGCCAGCAGTATAGCGGTGGGGGATTCGGGGACCCAGTACTTC,CASSIAVGDSGTQYF
NA,TRBJ1-3,TRBV9,NA,TGTGCCAGCAGCGCCCTCCTGGGACTTTACGGAAACACCATATATTTT,CASSALLGLYGNTIYF
NA,TRBJ1-2,TRBV6-5,once,TGTGCCAGCAGTTACCTCTCCCCGGGTTTCTCTTATGGCTACACCTTC,CASSYLSPGFSYGYTF
TRBD2,TRBJ2-7,TRBV7-9,NA,TGTGCCAGCAGCTCACCAAATCTGGCGGGGGTAGTCTCCTACGAGCAGTACTTC,CASSSPNLAGVVSYEQYF
NA,TRBJ2-1,TRBV4-1,NA,TGCGCCAGCAGCCAAGATCAGGGGACCTACAATGAGCAGTTCTTC,CASSQDQGTYNEQFF
NA,TRBJ2-5,TRBV5-1,NA,TGCGCCAGCAGCCTCAGTAAAGAGACCCAGTACTTC,CASSLSKETQYF
TRBD1,TRBJ2-3,TRBV11-3,NA,TGTGCCAGCAGCATCAGACAGGGGTCTGGACATACGCAGTATTTT,CASSIRQGSGHTQYF
NA,TRBJ1-1,TRBV7-8,NA,TGTGCCAGCAGCGCCCAAAGGGGAAAGGGCACTGAAGCTTTCTTT,CASSAQRGKGTEAFF
NA,TRBJ2-1,TRBV29-1,NA,TGCAGCGCCGATAGGGTTGGGCTGGGAGTAGGCTACAATGAGCAGTTCTTC,CSADRVGLGVGYNEQFF
NA,TRBJ1-1,TRBV6-1,NA,TGTGCCAGCAGGGGAGACGTACTAAACACTGAAGCTTTCTTT,CASRGDVLNTEAFF
NA,TRBJ1-6,TRBV2,once,TGTGCCAGCATTGGGGCTGGCAATTCACCCCTCCACTTT,CASIGAGNSPLHF
TRBD2,TRBJ2-3,TRBV11-2,NA,TGTGCCAGCAGCTTAAGGCTAGCGGGGGAATATTTT,CASSLRLAGEYF
TRBD1,TRBJ1-6,TRBV27,NA,TGTGCCAGCAGATTACAGGGGGCGGATTGGGACTATAATTCACCCCTCCACTTT,CASRLQGADWDYNSPLHF
NA,TRBJ2-7,TRBV5-4,NA,TGTGCCAGCAGCTCGAACGCGGGCTACGAGCAGTACTTC,CASSSNAGYEQYF
TRBD1,TRBJ1-6,TRBV5-1,NA,TGCGCCAGCGGACAGGGGACTACGAATTCACCCCTCCACTTT,CASGQGTTNSPLHF
NA,TRBJ2-2,TRBV9,NA,TGTGCCAGCAGCGTAGAGGAGGGAGCGAACACCGGGGAGCTGTTTTTT,CASSVEEGANTGELFF
NA,TRBJ2-7,TRBV25-1,NA,TGTGCCAGACAGGGTCACCTCTCCTACGAGCAGTACTTC,CARQGHLSYEQYF
TRBD1,TRBJ1-1,TRBV27,NA,TGTGCCAGCAGTCTCACCCCGACAGGGGGCCTTGAAGCTTTCTTT,CASSLTPTGGLEAFF
TRBD1,TRBJ2-4,TRBV5-8,NA,TGTGCCAGCAGCTTGGGGCCGTCAGGGGGAGCCAAAAACATTCAGTACTTC,CASSLGPSGGAKNIQYF
NA,TRBJ1-4,TRBV6-5,NA,TGTGCCAGCAGTCCTACAGGGAGACTTAATGAAAAACTGTTTTTT,CASSPTGRLNEKLFF
NA,TRBJ2-7,TRBV5-1,once,TGCGCCAGCAGCTTCTACAGCCTCTACGAGCAGTACTTC,CASSFYSLYEQYF
TRBD1,TRBJ2-1,TRBV18,few,TGTGCCAGCTCAAAAGGGACAGGGGGGTACAATGAGCAGTTCTTC,CASSKGTGGYNEQFF
NA,TRBJ2-5,TRBV30,few,TGTGCCTGGAGTGTGATAGGGGAAGAGACCCAGTACTTC,CAWSVIGEETQYF
NA,TRBJ1-1,TRBV4-1,NA,TGCGCCAGCAGACGCGGAGGCGACACTGAAGCTTTCTTT,CASRRGGDTEAFF
NA,TRBJ2-3,TRBV7-2,NA,TGTGCCAGCAGCCTCTTCCGGGGTACTCAAGATACGCAGTATTTT,CASSLFRGTQDTQYF
NA,TRBJ2-7,TRBV7-9,NA,TGTGCCAGCAGCTTAGAAGTGGGGCTCTACGAGCAGTACTTC,CASSLEVGLYEQYF
NA,TRBJ2-7,TRBV10-2,NA,TGCGCCAGCAACCGGGGATGGAGCGAGCAGTACTTC,CASNRGWSEQYF